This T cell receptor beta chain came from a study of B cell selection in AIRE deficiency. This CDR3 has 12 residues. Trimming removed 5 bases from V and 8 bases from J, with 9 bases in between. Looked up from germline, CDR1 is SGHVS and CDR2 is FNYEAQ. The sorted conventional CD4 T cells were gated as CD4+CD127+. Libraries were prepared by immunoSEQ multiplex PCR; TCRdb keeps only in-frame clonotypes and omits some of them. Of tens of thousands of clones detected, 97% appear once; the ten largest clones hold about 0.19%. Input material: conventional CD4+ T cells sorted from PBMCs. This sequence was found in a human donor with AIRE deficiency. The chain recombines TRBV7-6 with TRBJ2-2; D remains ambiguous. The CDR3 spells CASSPYTGELFF. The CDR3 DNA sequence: TGTGCCAGCAGCCCTTATACGGGGGAGCTGTTTTTT.